Presented here are 31 T cell receptor beta chains from one specimen sequenced in a study of molecular identifiers for immune sequencing clone quantification. TCRdb passed the PCR reads through MiXCR, listing each CDR3 protein once. The sample comprises about 70,000 distinct CDR3 sequences, about a fifth of which are singletons, and about 1.6% rests with the top ten. Specimen: naive CD8+ T cells from blood, with Jurkat cell RNA spiked in. Stated subset: FACS-sorted CD8+CD4-CCR7+CD45RA+ naive T cells. The receptor set was obtained from a human donor in good health. Some libraries in this study had Jurkat cell RNA spiked in.

This clonotype was recorded at least ten times. The V call is TRBV5-4, the J call TRBJ2-3; 7 positions agree with TRBD2. CDR3 size: 14 residues. Losses at the gene ends were 7 bases for V and 0 bases for J; bases not matched to a gene: 5. The germline V gene has CDR1 SGHNT and CDR2 YYREEE (reference sequence). The CDR3 is CASSLSGSTDTQYF. CDR3 DNA: TGTGCCAGCTCACTTAGCGGGAGCACAGATACGCAGTATTTT.

This clonotype occurred many times. The chain employs TRBV27 and TRBJ2-1; D is ambiguous. The germline V gene has CDR1 MNHEY and CDR2 SMNVEV (reference sequence). The CDR3 has 15 residues. V was shortened by 6 bases and J by 2 bases, with 14 bases between the two germline ends. CDR3 region: CASSPDGPTYNEQFF. CDR3 coding DNA: TGTGCCAGCAGCCCCGACGGGCCGACCTACAATGAGCAGTTCTTC.

This clonotype was counted ten times or more. Mismatch with germline at one junction end may stem from a read error. The chain recombines TRBV7-7 with TRBJ1-3; no clear D. The germline V gene has CDR1 SSHAT and CDR2 FNYEAQ (reference sequence). This CDR3 contains 14 residues. The CDR3 DNA follows: TGTGCTAGCAGCCGAGATTTGGGAACAGACACCATATATTTT. This translates into CASSRDLGTDTIYF.

This clonotype was counted ten times or more. The V and J genes are TRBV12-5 and TRBJ1-2; D is unclear. The germline V gene has CDR1 LGHNT and CDR2 FRNRAP. The CDR3 spans 12 residues. V lost 6 bases and J 4 bases, leaving 9 bases between the germline ends. The CDR3 loop reads CASGTRSYGYTF. The CDR3 region has the DNA TGTGCTAGTGGGACCCGGTCCTATGGCTACACCTTC.

This clonotype was detected only a few times. V gene TRBV7-3 combines with J gene TRBJ1-6, with 7 bases that match TRBD1. The CDR3 loop spans 14 amino acids. Germline V gene sequence: CDR1 SGHTA, CDR2 FQGTGA. The trim removed 4 bases at V and 6 bases at J, leaving 3 bases unmatched. The CDR3 coding sequence is TGTGCCAGCAGCTCCACAGGGGTTAATTCACCCCTCCACTTT. Its translation is CASSSTGVNSPLHF.

About this clonotype itself: One base away lies a much larger clone, so this may be a sequencing read error. The V gene is TRBV27, the J gene TRBJ1-1, with D possibly being TRBD1 (5 bases). The CDR3 length is 14 residues. Germline values: CDR1 MNHEY, CDR2 SMNVEV (reference sequence). Here the CDR3 DNA reads TGTGCCAGCAGTTTAATTTCAGGGAACACTGAAGCTTCCTTT. It specifies CASSLISGNTEASF.

The chain combines TRBV3-1 with TRBJ1-1; D ambiguous. From germline, CDR1 is LGHDT and CDR2 YNNKEL (reference sequence). Trimming left V 0 bases short and J 3 bases short, with 8 bases between. The CDR3 extends over 14 amino acids. CDR3 bases: TGTGCCAGCAGCCAAGAGTTGGGATACACTGAAGCTTTCTTT. The encoded protein is CASSQELGYTEAFF.

There are a few counts of this clonotype. The junction shows a germline mismatch at one end, possibly a read error. The gene calls are TRBV10-3 and TRBJ2-7; perhaps TRBD2 as D (6 bases). Germline V gene sequence: CDR1 ENHRY, CDR2 SYGVKD. The CDR3 extends over 15 amino acids. CDR3 in DNA: TGTGCCATCAGCGAGACTGGCGGGACCTTCTACAAGCAGTACTTC. Residues: CAISETGGTFYKQYF.

As for this clonotype: A junction boundary mismatches the germline segment, possibly from a read error. The V call is TRBV5-3, the J call TRBJ2-7; D possibly corresponds to TRBD1 (6 bases). TRBV5-3 is an open reading frame, and its role is uncertain. The CDR3 consists of 15 residues. CDR3 residues: CASSLGRDNSYEQYF. In DNA, the CDR3 is TGTGCCAGCAGCTTGGGCCGGGACAACTCCTACGAGCAGTACTTC.

This clonotype has a handful of counts. The chain couples TRBV11-3 to TRBJ2-5, with 8 bases aligning to TRBD1. Germline CDR1 reads SGHNT; CDR2 reads YENEEA. The junction had 7 bases not matched to a gene; V was cut back by 5 bases and J by 5 bases. This CDR3 region has 14 residues. CDR3 residues: CASSPRTGLETQYF. The CDR3 DNA reads as TGTGCCAGCAGCCCCAGGACAGGGTTGGAGACCCAGTACTTC.

This clonotype was counted only a few times. The CDR3 here is CASSLSFTEAFF. The CDR3 DNA follows: TGTGCCAGCAGCTTATCTTTTACTGAAGCTTTCTTT. The chain recombines TRBV11-2 with TRBJ1-1; unclear D gene. V lost 2 bases and J lost 5, with 6 bases in between. This CDR3 contains 12 residues. Per germline, CDR1 SGHAT and CDR2 FQNNGV.

This clonotype was counted a few times. Possible read error: a much larger clone is one base away. The chain uses TRBV5-3 and TRBJ2-3; D gene unclear. TRBV5-3 is an ORF for which the function is uncertain. This CDR3 region has 14 residues. The CDR3 reads CASSWNSPVDTQYF. The CDR3 DNA reads TGTGCCAGCAGCTGGAACAGCCCGGTCGATACGCAGTATTTT.

Only a few counts were recorded for this clonotype. The gene calls are TRBV10-3 and TRBJ2-1; TRBD2 matches 9 bases. J was trimmed by 1 base and V by 7 bases; bases with no gene match: 2. The CDR3 has 14 residues. The germline V gene encodes CDR1 ENHRY and CDR2 SYGVKD. The CDR3 loop reads CAITGLASYNEQFF. The CDR3 nucleotides read TGTGCCATCACAGGACTAGCGTCCTACAATGAGCAGTTCTTC.

Many counts were recorded for this clonotype. The rearrangement uses TRBV7-8 and TRBJ2-1; D may match TRBD1 or TRBD2 (5 bases each). Germline CDR1 is SGHVS and CDR2 is FQNEAQ. The V end was cut by 5 bases, the J end by 5 bases, with 19 bases between. The CDR3 spans 16 residues. CDR3 sequence: CASSMGRRTVHNEQFF. DNA of the CDR3: TGTGCCAGCAGCATGGGACGCCGAACTGTACACAATGAGCAGTTCTTC.

With respect to this clonotype: Possible read error: a much larger clone is one base away. The J gene is TRBJ1-1, the V gene TRBV6-2 or TRBV6-3; tentatively, D is TRBD1 (5 bases). CDR3 length equals 15 residues. Looked up from germline, CDR1 is MNHEY and CDR2 is SVGEGT. Trimming stripped 6 bases from V and 3 bases from J, with 17 bases between. The CDR3 DNA is TGTGCCAGCAGGGAGCAGGGTATGATGGACACTGAAGCTTTCTTT. Residues: CASREQGMMDTEAFF.

This clonotype was detected ten times or more. The gene calls are TRBV30 and TRBJ2-7; D remains ambiguous. V was clipped by 0 bases and J by 4 bases, with 7 bases between them. Germline V gene sequence: CDR1 GTSNPN, CDR2 SVGIG (reference sequence). This CDR3 comprises 12 residues. The CDR3 protein is CAWSVLRYEQYF. In DNA, the CDR3 is TGTGCCTGGAGTGTACTGAGGTACGAGCAGTACTTC.

This clonotype was counted ten times or more. The chain joins TRBV7-9 to TRBJ1-2; D possibly corresponds to TRBD1 (5 bases). Germline V gene lookup returns CDR1 SEHNR and CDR2 FQNEAQ (reference sequence). CDR3 size: 15 residues. With 5 bases removed from V and 2 bases from J, the gap between germline ends came to 15 bases. This CDR3 is CASSQHLDTNYGYTF. DNA of the CDR3: TGTGCCAGCAGCCAACATTTGGACACAAACTATGGCTACACCTTC.

In regard to this clonotype: This sequence may be a read error, since a much larger clone differs from it by one base. The rearrangement uses TRBV7-3 and TRBJ2-1; TRBD2 might be the D (5 bases). Near its end, the DNA agrees better with TRBJ2-7, so the J call may be wrong. CDR1 and CDR2 (germline): SGHTA, FQGTGA. The CDR3 spans 13 residues. Here the CDR3 reads CASSLTARGEQYF. The CDR3 DNA reads TGTGCCAGCAGCTTAACTGCTCGGGGAGAGCAGTACTTC.

The table lists this clonotype with many counts. This rearrangement joins TRBV5-1 to TRBJ2-5; 10 nucleotides agree with TRBD1. The CDR3 sequence is 18 residues long. V lost 0 bases and J lost 0; bases outside the gene matches: 8. Germline V gene data show CDR1 as SGHRS and CDR2 as YFSETQ. The CDR3 DNA reads TGCGCCAGCAGCTTGGTTAAAACCGGGACAGGGGACCAAGAGACCCAGTACTTC. Its translation is CASSLVKTGTGDQETQYF.

This clonotype appeared a single time. Just one base apart from a much larger clone, this may be a read error. This chain uses TRBV25-1 with TRBJ2-1; unclear D gene. The CDR3 spans 14 residues. Looked up from germline, CDR1 is MGHDK and CDR2 is SYGVNS. The CDR3 spells CASIGGSSCNEQFF. The DNA for the CDR3 is TGTGCCAGCATAGGTGGTAGCTCCTGCAATGAGCAGTTCTTC.

This clonotype was recorded many times. This chain uses TRBV24-1 with TRBJ2-2, with D possibly matching TRBD1 (6 bases). This CDR3 comprises 19 residues. Per the germline V gene, CDR1 is KGHDR and CDR2 is SFDVKD. Between the trimmed V and J ends, which lost 2 bases and 4 bases, there was a span of 22 bases. In DNA, the CDR3 is TGTGCCACCAGTGATTCGCGGATCGGCACAGGGTCGTCCACCGGGGAGCTGTTTTTT. Translating it yields CATSDSRIGTGSSTGELFF.

The sample holds many counts of this clonotype. CDR3 nucleotide sequence: TGCAGTGCTAGAGACCCCCTCAACTCTGGGGCCAACGTCCTGACTTTC. As protein: CSARDPLNSGANVLTF. The V and J genes are TRBV20-1 and TRBJ2-6; D ambiguous. Germline CDR1 and CDR2: DFQATT and SNEGSKA (reference sequence). This CDR3 spans 16 amino acids. V was cut by 0 bases and J by 0 bases, with 9 bases left in between.

This clonotype has a count of ten or more. The chain joins TRBV20-1 to TRBJ2-1, with D perhaps TRBD1 or TRBD2 (5 bases each). Trimming removed 5 bases at V and 6 bases at J, with 17 bases between. Looked up from germline, CDR1 is DFQATT and CDR2 is SNEGSKA (reference sequence). The length of the CDR3 is 14 residues. CDR3 DNA sequence: TGCAGTGCTCCCTGGGACCAAACGCCCAATGAGCAGTTCTTC. Protein sequence: CSAPWDQTPNEQFF.

This clonotype occurred many times. The chain joins TRBV7-2 to TRBJ1-4; D might be TRBD1 (6 bases). Trimming left V 2 bases short and J 3 bases short, with 16 bases between. The CDR3 loop spans 17 amino acids. Germline lookup yields CDR1 SGHTA and CDR2 FQGNSA. The DNA of the CDR3 is TGTGCCAGCAGCTTAACCGACAGGCTAAGGGCTAATGAAAAACTGTTTTTT. Amino acids: CASSLTDRLRANEKLFF.

About this clonotype: A much larger clone sits a single nucleotide away, making a read error possible. The CDR3 ends on some other residue instead of the conserved phenylalanine or tryptophan, so this is likely a read error. The V gene is TRBV5-1, the J gene TRBJ2-7; no clear D. The CDR3 sequence is 15 residues long. The V end was cut by 2 bases, the J end by 7 bases, with 19 bases between. From germline, CDR1 is SGHRS and CDR2 YFSETQ. As DNA, the CDR3 is TGCGCCAGCAGCTTTTGGGTTGAGCGAGCTGGTGAGCAGTACTCC. This sequence encodes CASSFWVERAGEQYS.

To note about this clonotype: A read error may explain this, as a much larger clone is one base away. No conserved phenylalanine or tryptophan is present at the end of the CDR3, so a read error is the likely explanation. This chain joins TRBV28 and TRBJ1-5, with D possibly TRBD1 on 5 matching bases. The V end was cut by 8 bases, the J end by 2 bases, with 10 bases between. Per germline, CDR1 MDHEN and CDR2 SYDVKM. This CDR3 has 13 residues. CDR3 sequence (DNA): TGTGCCAGCTGGGGAGGGGGCAATCAGCCCCAGCATTCT. This sequence encodes CASWGGGNQPQHS.

This sequence joins TRBV6-6 and TRBJ2-7, with D possibly matching TRBD1 (7 bases). This CDR3 region has 14 residues. Germline V CDR1 and CDR2: MNHNY, SVGAGI (reference sequence). The V gene lost 4 bases and the J gene lost 0 bases, with 10 bases spanning the gap. The CDR3 nucleotides read TGTGCCAGCAGTTGGGGGGACAGCTCCTACGAGCAGTACTTC. Encoded protein: CASSWGDSSYEQYF.

About this clonotype itself: This may be a read error, as it is one base from a much larger clone. The chain couples TRBV6-2 or TRBV6-3 to TRBJ2-1, with a tentative D call TRBD2 (5 bases). CDR1 is MNHEY and CDR2 is SVGEGT in the germline V gene. The CDR3 sequence is 13 residues long. The V and J ends lost 5 bases and 12 bases respectively, with 17 bases between them. CDR3 sequence reads: CASSAIHGDGQFF. In DNA, the CDR3 is TGTGCCAGCAGTGCCATCCACGGGGATGGGCAGTTCTTC.

This chain connects TRBV11-2 to TRBJ2-7; D unclear. Trimming removed 2 bases from V and 3 bases from J, with 2 bases in between. CDR3 length equals 11 residues. CDR1 SGHAT and CDR2 FQNNGV come from the germline V gene. The CDR3 loop reads CASSLIYEQYF. The CDR3 nucleotides are TGTGCCAGCAGCTTAATCTACGAGCAGTACTTC.

Notes on this clonotype: This may come from a read error, since a much larger clone is one base off. In nucleotides, the CDR3 is TGTGCCAGCAGTTTAATGGACCTTAGCAATCAGCCCCAGTATTTT. Encoded protein: CASSLMDLSNQPQYF. The chain employs TRBV28 and TRBJ1-5; D is unresolved. Judging by the DNA end, TRBJ2-3 fits better; the J call may be wrong. CDR3 length: 15 amino acids. Germline CDR1 is MDHEN and CDR2 is SYDVKM.

This clonotype has ten or more counts. The J gene is TRBJ2-6, the V gene TRBV9; D is perhaps TRBD2 (6 bases). Germline V lookup: CDR1 SGDLS, CDR2 YYNGEE. The CDR3 is 15 amino acids. The germline V and J ends were trimmed by 7 bases and 4 bases, with 15 bases remaining between them. The DNA of the CDR3 is TGTGCCAGCGAGGCGGGACCGAGGGGGGCCAACGTCCTGACTTTC. Translated: CASEAGPRGANVLTF.